Listed below are T cell receptor beta chains from one sample, sequenced in a study of T cell responses to AZD1222 COVID-19 vaccine. Assay used: immunoSEQ multiplex PCR; TCRdb lists only in-frame clones, some missing. The data show 150,000 to 200,000 clones, around 94% seen once. The sequenced sample was peripheral blood, obtained 28 days after the second dose of the MenACWY control vaccine. The source is an adult who received the MenACWY meningococcal vaccine as a control. Each CDR3 is given with its conserved first and last residue. The D gene is left open where the match is weak.

J gene | D gene | V gene | CDR3 protein | CDR3 DNA
TRBJ1-5 | TRBD1 | TRBV5-8 | CASSSGQGLQPQHF | TGTGCCAGCAGCTCGGGACAGGGGCTCCAGCCCCAGCATTTT
TRBJ1-5 | - | TRBV10-3 | CAISESAAGQPQHF | TGTGCCATCAGTGAGTCGGCAGCAGGTCAGCCCCAGCATTTT
TRBJ2-5 | TRBD2 | TRBV3-1/TRBV3-2 | CASSQDLPSGETQYF | TGTGCCAGCAGCCAAGATCTTCCTAGCGGGGAGACCCAGTACTTC
TRBJ2-1 | TRBD2 | TRBV7-2 | CASSLEAGPTGEQFF | TGTGCCAGCAGCTTAGAAGCGGGGCCAACTGGGGAGCAGTTCTTC
TRBJ1-5 | - | TRBV19 | CASRPGYSNQPQHF | TGTGCCAGTAGACCTGGTTATAGCAATCAGCCCCAGCATTTT
TRBJ1-1 | - | TRBV7-8 | CASSLVGRGTEAFF | TGTGCCAGCAGCTTAGTTGGGCGGGGCACTGAAGCTTTCTTT
TRBJ1-2 | TRBD1 | TRBV7-2 | CASSLGDRGDYGYTF | TGTGCCAGCAGCTTAGGAGACAGGGGAGACTATGGCTACACCTTC
TRBJ2-3 | TRBD1 | TRBV30 | CAWSLQGSRTDTQYF | TGTGCCTGGAGTTTACAGGGGAGTCGGACAGATACGCAGTATTTT
TRBJ1-2 | TRBD1 | TRBV19 | CASSIDGQGAYGYTF | TGTGCCAGTAGTATAGATGGACAGGGAGCCTATGGCTACACCTTC
TRBJ1-2 | - | TRBV9 | CASSVGDPYGYTF | TGTGCCAGCAGCGTAGGGGACCCCTATGGCTACACCTTC
TRBJ2-5 | - | TRBV7-2 | CASSSPQETQYF | TGTGCCAGCAGCTCCCCCCAAGAGACCCAGTACTTC
TRBJ1-3 | - | TRBV6-5 | CASMQGNTIYF | TGTGCCAGCATGCAGGGGAACACCATATATTTT
TRBJ2-7 | - | TRBV5-6 | CASSQVSSYEQYF | TGTGCCAGCAGCCAGGTCAGCTCCTACGAGCAGTACTTC
TRBJ2-5 | TRBD1 | TRBV7-9 | CASSRDRGKETQYF | TGTGCCAGCAGCAGGGACAGGGGGAAAGAGACCCAGTACTTC
TRBJ1-5 | - | TRBV7-9 | CASSAEGNQPQHF | TGTGCCAGCAGCGCAGAGGGTAATCAGCCCCAGCATTTT
TRBJ2-2 | TRBD1 | TRBV7-9 | CASSLGTGRELFF | TGTGCCAGCAGCTTAGGGACAGGGAGGGAGCTGTTTTTT